This note documents a single TCR beta chain sequence. This record belongs to a study of shared clonotypes between healthy human individuals. Background on the study: Plates per donor: three CD4 naive, three CD4 memory, two CD8 naive, one CD8 memory.

Recent acute infections and vaccinations were absent in the healthy HIV-negative adult donors. Adult Caucasians living in Nashville, Tennessee made up all of the donors. Memory CD4+ cells were the fraction left after CD45RA+ naive selection. Per germline, CDR1 SGHRS and CDR2 YFSETQ. The CDR3 loop spans 15 amino acids. The V and J ends lost 4 bases and 5 bases respectively, with 18 bases between them. Clones were read by immunoSEQ multiplex PCR, and TCRdb kept only the in-frame ones, dropping some. This repertoire shows more than 900,000 clones, approximately 80% found once; its top ten account for roughly 0.55%.

The TCR originated in a man between 18 and 29 years old in good health. Some clones in this sample may be carry-over from other donors' samples. This sequence joins TRBV5-1 and TRBJ2-5, with D perhaps matching TRBD2 (5 bases). Sequencing was performed on memory CD4+ T cells from PBMCs. Regarding subset: CD45RA-negative fraction. CDR3 amino acids: CASSGGSPYGETQYF. The CDR3 DNA reads TGCGCCAGCAGCGGCGGGTCCCCCTATGGGGAGACCCAGTACTTC.